The sequence of this T cell receptor beta chain was determined in a study of T cell responses to AZD1222 COVID-19 vaccine. Whole-study results and caveats: Clonal diversity may have been underestimated in mostly white British donors. Repertoire sampling occurred only after the peak T cell response.

The germline V and J ends were trimmed by 5 bases and 9 bases, with 17 bases remaining between them. CDR3 length: 13 amino acids. The protocol was immunoSEQ multiplex PCR, while the TCRdb copy is restricted to in-frame clones and leaves out a portion. Of around 120,000 clones listed, around 93% are singletons. Concerning this clone itself: The antigen remains undetermined.

Sequenced here: peripheral blood, sampled 28 days after the second AZD1222 dose. The V call is TRBV12-3 or TRBV12-4, the J call TRBJ2-7, with TRBD2 as a possible D gene (5 bases). This receptor was identified in an adult who received the AZD1222 COVID-19 vaccine. CDR3 sequence (DNA): TGTGCCAGCAGTACCCTTAGGTTTCGGGGGCAGTACTTC. Protein sequence: CASSTLRFRGQYF.